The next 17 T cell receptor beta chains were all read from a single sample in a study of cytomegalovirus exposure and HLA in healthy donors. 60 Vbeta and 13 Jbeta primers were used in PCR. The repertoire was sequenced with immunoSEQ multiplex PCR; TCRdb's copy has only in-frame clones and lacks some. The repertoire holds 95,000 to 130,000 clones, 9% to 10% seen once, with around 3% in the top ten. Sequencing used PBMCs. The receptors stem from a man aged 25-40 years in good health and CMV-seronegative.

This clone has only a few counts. Here the CDR3 DNA reads TGTGCCAGCAGCTCCGGGGGGGTTAGCAATCAGCCCCAGCATTTT. It codes for CASSSGGVSNQPQHF. The genes are TRBV7-2 and TRBJ1-5; tentatively, D is TRBD1 (5 bases). The CDR3 sequence is 15 residues long. CDR1 and CDR2 from the germline V gene are SGHTA and FQGNSA. Trimming stripped 4 bases from V and 0 bases from J, with 10 bases between.

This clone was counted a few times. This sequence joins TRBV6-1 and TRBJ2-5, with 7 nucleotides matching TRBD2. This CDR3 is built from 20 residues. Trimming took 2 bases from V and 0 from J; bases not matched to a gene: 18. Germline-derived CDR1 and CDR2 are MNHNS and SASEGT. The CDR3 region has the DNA TGTGCCAGCAGTGAATCCCTGCGGGGGAGAATCGGGGTTTACCAAGAGACCCAGTACTTC. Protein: CASSESLRGRIGVYQETQYF.

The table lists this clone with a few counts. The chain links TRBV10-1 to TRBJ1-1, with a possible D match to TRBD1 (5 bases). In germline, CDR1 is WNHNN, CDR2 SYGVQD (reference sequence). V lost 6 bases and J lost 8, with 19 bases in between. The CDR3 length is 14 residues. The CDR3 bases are TGCGCCAGCAGCCCTCAATCCGGGGGGAGGGAAGCTTTCTTT. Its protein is CASSPQSGGREAFF.

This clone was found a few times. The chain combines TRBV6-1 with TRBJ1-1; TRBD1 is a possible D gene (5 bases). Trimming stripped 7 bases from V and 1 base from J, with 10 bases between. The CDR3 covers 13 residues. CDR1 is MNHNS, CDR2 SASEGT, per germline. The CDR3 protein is CASTSGGNTEAFF. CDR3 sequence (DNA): TGTGCCAGCACTTCGGGGGGGAACACTGAAGCTTTCTTT.

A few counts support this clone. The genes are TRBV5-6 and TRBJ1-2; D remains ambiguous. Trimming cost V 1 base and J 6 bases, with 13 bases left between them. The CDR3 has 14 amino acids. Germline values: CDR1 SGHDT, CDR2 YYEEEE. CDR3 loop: CASSLPVPGNGYTF. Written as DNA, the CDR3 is TGTGCCAGCAGCTTGCCAGTACCGGGGAATGGCTACACCTTC.

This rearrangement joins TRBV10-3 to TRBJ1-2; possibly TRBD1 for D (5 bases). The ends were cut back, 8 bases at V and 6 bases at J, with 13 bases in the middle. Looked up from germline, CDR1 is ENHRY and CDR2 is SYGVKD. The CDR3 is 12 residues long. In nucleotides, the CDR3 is TGTGCCATCGGGGAGGGGCTCGATGGCTACACCTTC. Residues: CAIGEGLDGYTF.

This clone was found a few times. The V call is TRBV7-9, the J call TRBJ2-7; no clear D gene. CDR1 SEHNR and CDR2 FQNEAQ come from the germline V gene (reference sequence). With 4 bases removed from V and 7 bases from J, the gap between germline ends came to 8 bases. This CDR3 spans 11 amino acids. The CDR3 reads CASSSSREQYF. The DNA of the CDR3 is TGTGCCAGCAGCTCCTCTCGGGAGCAGTACTTC. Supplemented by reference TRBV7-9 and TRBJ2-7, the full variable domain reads DTGVSQNPRHKITKRGQNVTFRCDPISEHNRLYWYRQTLGQGPEFLTYFQNEAQLEKSRLLSDRFSAERPKGSFSTLEIQRTEQGDSAMYLCASSSSREQYFGPGTRLTVT.

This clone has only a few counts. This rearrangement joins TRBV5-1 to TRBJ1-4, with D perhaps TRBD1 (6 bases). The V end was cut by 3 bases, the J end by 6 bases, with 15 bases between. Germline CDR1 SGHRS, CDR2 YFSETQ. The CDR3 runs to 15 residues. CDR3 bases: TGCGCCAGCAGCTCCAACGGGGGGGGCTATGAAAAACTGTTTTTT. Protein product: CASSSNGGGYEKLFF.

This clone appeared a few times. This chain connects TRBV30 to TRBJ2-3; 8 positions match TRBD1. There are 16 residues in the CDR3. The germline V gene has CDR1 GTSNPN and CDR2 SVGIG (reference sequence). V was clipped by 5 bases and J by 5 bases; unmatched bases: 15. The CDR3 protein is CAWGLWGRGQKDTQYF. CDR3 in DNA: TGTGCCTGGGGGCTATGGGGCAGGGGGCAAAAAGATACGCAGTATTTT.

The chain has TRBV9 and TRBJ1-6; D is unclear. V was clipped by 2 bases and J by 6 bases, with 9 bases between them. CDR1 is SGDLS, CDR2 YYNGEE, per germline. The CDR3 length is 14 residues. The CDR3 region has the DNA TGTGCCAGCAGCGTCCGCGGTTTTAATTCACCCCTCCACTTT. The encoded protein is CASSVRGFNSPLHF. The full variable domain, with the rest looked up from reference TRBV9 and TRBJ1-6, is DSGVTQTPKHLITATGQRVTLRCSPRSGDLSVYWYQQSLDQGLQFLIQYYNGEERAKGNILERFSAQQFPDLHSELNLSSLELGDSALYFCASSVRGFNSPLHFGNGTRLTVT.

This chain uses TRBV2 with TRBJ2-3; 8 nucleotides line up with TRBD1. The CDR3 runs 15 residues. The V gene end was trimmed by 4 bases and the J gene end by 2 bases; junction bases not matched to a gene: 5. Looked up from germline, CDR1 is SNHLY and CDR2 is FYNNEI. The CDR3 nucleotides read TGTGCCAGCAGTGGAGGGACAGGCCACACAGATACGCAGTATTTT. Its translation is CASSGGTGHTDTQYF.

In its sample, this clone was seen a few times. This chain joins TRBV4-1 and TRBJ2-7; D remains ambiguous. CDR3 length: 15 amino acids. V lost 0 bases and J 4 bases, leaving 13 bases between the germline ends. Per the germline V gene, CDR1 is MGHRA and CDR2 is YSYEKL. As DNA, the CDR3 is TGCGCCAGCAGCCAAGAGGTAGCTAAACTTTACGAGCAGTACTTC. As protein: CASSQEVAKLYEQYF.

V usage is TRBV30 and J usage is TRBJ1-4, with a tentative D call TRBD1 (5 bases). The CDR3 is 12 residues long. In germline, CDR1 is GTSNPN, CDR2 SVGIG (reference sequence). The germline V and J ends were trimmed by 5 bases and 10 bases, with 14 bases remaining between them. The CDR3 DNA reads TGTGCCTGGGCCTTGGGGCCGCGAAAACTGTTTTTT. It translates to CAWALGPRKLFF.

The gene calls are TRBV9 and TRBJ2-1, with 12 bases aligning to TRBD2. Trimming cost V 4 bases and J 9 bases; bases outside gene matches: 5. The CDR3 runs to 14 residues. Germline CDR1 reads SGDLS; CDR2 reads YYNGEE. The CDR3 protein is CASSRLAGDSEQFF. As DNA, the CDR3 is TGTGCCAGCAGCCGACTAGCGGGAGATAGTGAGCAGTTCTTC.

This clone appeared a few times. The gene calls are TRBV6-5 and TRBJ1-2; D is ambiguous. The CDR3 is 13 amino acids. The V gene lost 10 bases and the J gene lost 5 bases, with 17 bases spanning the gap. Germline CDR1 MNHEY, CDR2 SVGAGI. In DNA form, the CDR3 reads TGTGCCATCCGGGATACATGGCCATATGGCTACACCTTC. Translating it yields CAIRDTWPYGYTF.

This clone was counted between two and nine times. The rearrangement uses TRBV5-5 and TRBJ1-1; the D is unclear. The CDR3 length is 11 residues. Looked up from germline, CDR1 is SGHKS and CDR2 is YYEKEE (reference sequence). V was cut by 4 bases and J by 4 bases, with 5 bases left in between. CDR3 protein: CASSHSTEAFF. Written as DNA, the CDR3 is TGTGCCAGCAGCCACAGCACTGAAGCTTTCTTT. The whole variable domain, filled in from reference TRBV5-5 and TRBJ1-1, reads DAGVTQSPTHLIKTRGQQVTLRCSPISGHKSVSWYQQVLGQGPQFIFQYYEKEERGRGNFPDRFSARQFPNYSSELNVNALLLGDSALYLCASSHSTEAFFGQGTRLTVV.

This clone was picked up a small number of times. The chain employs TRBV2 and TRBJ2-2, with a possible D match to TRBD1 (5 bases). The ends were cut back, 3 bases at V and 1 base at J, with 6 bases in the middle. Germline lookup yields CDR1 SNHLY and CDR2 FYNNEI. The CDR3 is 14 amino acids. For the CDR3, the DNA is TGTGCCAGCAGTGACGACAGGAACACCGGGGAGCTGTTTTTT. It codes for CASSDDRNTGELFF.